This T cell receptor (beta chain) stems from a study of T cells in Graves' hyperthyroidism and ophthalmopathy. The overall study: The blood sample was taken at first diagnosis, before treatment began. Findings and limits, study-wide: A model built on 13 V-J features separated ophthalmopathy from stable hyperthyroidism. Peripheral blood also featured most of the thyroid clonotypes expanded above 0.001.

RNA transcripts served as the template for amplifying TCR beta CDR3 regions. The HTBI primer set drove a first-round RT-PCR of the TCR CDR3. TCRdb processed the multiplex PCR reads anew with MiXCR; each CDR3 protein has one entry. Of 250,000 to 350,000 distinct CDR3 sequences listed, 16% are singletons. CDR1 is SNHLY and CDR2 is FYNNEI in the germline V gene. This CDR3 comprises 17 residues. V shed 11 bases and J 1 base; nucleotides not matched to a gene: 15. There are many counts of this clonotype. The target antigen is unknown. The receptor was derived from a man aged 25-45 years with Graves' hyperthyroidism. The chain joins TRBV2 to TRBJ2-1; 9 positions match TRBD2. Sequencing was carried out using blood. The CDR3 DNA sequence: TGTGCCGGCTCCGGGACTAGCAGCCTGGGGTCCTACAATGAGCAGTTCTTC. It yields the protein CAGSGTSSLGSYNEQFF.